One TCR beta chain is described in this entry. Clones were sequenced by immunoSEQ multiplex PCR, and TCRdb holds only the in-frame ones, with some missing. Among tens of thousands of clones listed, about nine tenths were seen once. These data are taken from a study of blood T cell repertoires in COVID-19. Study context: Whether acute or convalescent, the COVID-19 samples came from the United States, Italy and Spain. PBMCs, B-cell-depleted T cells, or T cells provided the cDNA or gDNA that made up the material.

The Seattle site enrolled patients during active infection and followed them longitudinally. The CDR3 is 16 residues long. V was cut by 0 bases and J by 7 bases, with 14 bases left in between. Germline V CDR1 and CDR2: SGHNT, YYREEE (reference sequence). The receptor comes from a man aged 60 to 75 with COVID-19, enrolled during active disease. Material for sequencing was peripheral blood. This chain joins TRBV5-4 and TRBJ1-6, with D perhaps matching TRBD1 (6 bases). CDR3 amino acids: CASSLEAGGANSPLHF. The CDR3 DNA reads as TGTGCCAGCAGCTTGGAGGCCGGGGGGGCGAATTCACCCCTCCACTTT.